The next 29 T cell receptor beta chains were all read from a single sample in a study of blood T cell repertoires in COVID-19. TCRdb's copy holds only in-frame clones and misses some; the assay was immunoSEQ multiplex PCR. This sample carries around 100,000 clones, more than 70% of them seen once, and the ten largest clones take more than 9%. Sequenced material: peripheral blood. Source of these receptors: a woman in her thirties with acute or convalescent COVID-19.

The chain uses TRBV18 and TRBJ2-7; a possible D gene is TRBD1 (5 bases). Per the germline V gene, CDR1 is KGHSH and CDR2 is LQKENI. The CDR3 has 12 amino acids. Between the trimmed V and J ends, which lost 5 bases and 5 bases, there was a span of 10 bases. The CDR3 DNA follows: TGTGCCAGCTCATCAGACAGCGACGAGCAGTACTTC. This encodes CASSSDSDEQYF.

V is TRBV6-5 and J is TRBJ1-4; 7 bases agree with TRBD1. Trimming at V came to 7 bases and at J to 2 bases, leaving 7 bases not matched to a gene. In germline, CDR1 is MNHEY, CDR2 SVGAGI. This CDR3 has 15 residues. The CDR3 DNA is TGTGCCAGCAACAGTTTCAGGGGGACTAATGAAAAACTGTTTTTT. Translating gives CASNSFRGTNEKLFF.

This chain links TRBV4-1 with TRBJ1-4, with D perhaps TRBD1 (5 bases). Per germline, CDR1 MGHRA and CDR2 YSYEKL. V was pared by 4 bases and J by 0 bases, with 9 bases between. This CDR3 is 15 amino acids long. CDR3 sequence (DNA): TGCGCCAGCAGCCCTGGGACTGCAACTAATGAAAAACTGTTTTTT. Translation: CASSPGTATNEKLFF.

CDR3 nucleotides: TGTGCCAGTAAGCAGGGCTCAGGGATGTGGACAAAACTGTTTTTT. It is translated as CASKQGSGMWTKLFF. The chain recombines TRBV19 with TRBJ1-4; TRBD1 might be the D (5 bases). Trimming removed 7 bases at V and 10 bases at J, with 22 bases between. This CDR3 contains 15 residues. Germline CDR1 LNHDA, CDR2 SQIVND (reference sequence).

The rearrangement links TRBV7-3 to TRBJ2-2; 9 nucleotides match TRBD1. The V gene's germline CDR1 is SGHTA and CDR2 FQGTGA. The junction had 8 bases not matched to a gene; V was cut back by 4 bases and J by 2 bases. This CDR3 contains 17 residues. The CDR3 DNA is TGTGCCAGCAGCTCACCGACAGGGGGAGAAAACACCGGGGAGCTGTTTTTT. This codes for CASSSPTGGENTGELFF. The complete variable domain, with remaining parts taken from reference TRBV7-3 and TRBJ2-2, reads GAGVSQTPSNKVTEKGKYVELRCDPISGHTALYWYRQSLGQGPEFLIYFQGTGAADDSGLPNDRFFAVRPEGSVSTLKIQRTERGDSAVYLCASSSPTGGENTGELFFGEGSRLTVL.

The chain employs TRBV4-1 and TRBJ1-4; 9 bases match TRBD1. The V gene end was trimmed by 0 bases and the J gene end by 3 bases; junction bases not matched to a gene: 5. This CDR3 is built from 17 residues. Germline-derived CDR1 and CDR2 are MGHRA and YSYEKL. This CDR3 reads CASSQDPQGAPNEKLFF. CDR3 coding DNA: TGCGCCAGCAGCCAAGACCCACAGGGGGCTCCTAATGAAAAACTGTTTTTT.

The chain recombines TRBV11-2 with TRBJ2-7; D is possibly TRBD1 (5 bases). CDR1 and CDR2 (germline): SGHAT, FQNNGV. V dropped 2 bases and J dropped 5 bases, with 13 bases sitting between them. The CDR3 loop spans 14 amino acids. CDR3: CASSLQGKGDEQYF. In nucleotides, the CDR3 is TGTGCCAGCAGCTTACAAGGGAAAGGGGACGAGCAGTACTTC.

The J gene is TRBJ1-2, the V gene TRBV28; 7 bases map to TRBD1. This CDR3 comprises 13 residues. Germline values: CDR1 MDHEN, CDR2 SYDVKM. The V and J ends lost 9 bases and 1 base, in that order; junction bases with no gene match: 5. The CDR3 DNA is TGTGCCAGTTTCCGGGACAGTAACTATGGCTACACCTTC. This translates into CASFRDSNYGYTF.

The V and J genes are TRBV6-6 and TRBJ1-5; 9 bases align to TRBD1. CDR3 length: 16 residues. The trim removed 0 bases at V and 3 bases at J, leaving 3 bases unmatched. CDR1 is MNHNY and CDR2 is SVGAGI in the germline V gene (reference sequence). The CDR3 region is CASSYSGTGHNQPQHF. CDR3 coding DNA: TGTGCCAGCAGTTACTCCGGGACAGGGCACAATCAGCCCCAGCATTTT.

The chain combines TRBV12-5 with TRBJ2-2; 14 positions match TRBD2. The ends lost 6 bases at V and 4 bases at J; junction bases unmatched: 10. Germline V CDR1 and CDR2: LGHNT, FRNRAP. The CDR3 length is 18 residues. This CDR3 reads CASGAGTSGGKGTGELFF. CDR3 coding DNA: TGTGCTAGTGGGGCCGGGACTAGCGGGGGAAAGGGCACCGGGGAGCTGTTTTTT.

In this sample, this clone turned up once. The gene calls are TRBV20-1 and TRBJ1-5; 9 bases align to TRBD1. Germline assignment: CDR1 DFQATT and CDR2 SNEGSKA (reference sequence). V shed 3 bases and J 3 bases; nucleotides not matched to a gene: 3. The CDR3 extends over 14 amino acids. The CDR3 loop is CSASGTGTNQPQHF. DNA for the CDR3: TGCAGTGCTAGTGGGACAGGGACCAATCAGCCCCAGCATTTT.

The rearrangement links TRBV3-1 (or the pseudogene TRBV3-2) to TRBJ2-7; no clear D gene. In germline, CDR1 is LGHDT, CDR2 YNNKEL (reference sequence). The V end was cut by 4 bases, the J end by 2 bases, with 18 bases between. The CDR3 spans 16 residues. The DNA for the CDR3 is TGTGCCAGCAGCCGCTTAGGCGGAAGCGAAACCTACGAGCAGTACTTC. Its protein is CASSRLGGSETYEQYF.

The V and J genes are TRBV19 and TRBJ1-6; D is uncertain. V dropped 5 bases and J dropped 3 bases, with 5 bases sitting between them. The CDR3 has 13 residues. Germline V gene data show CDR1 as LNHDA and CDR2 as SQIVND (reference sequence). The CDR3 sequence is CASSPGYNSPLHF. The CDR3, as DNA: TGTGCCAGTAGTCCAGGCTATAATTCACCCCTCCACTTT. The variable domain in full, completed from reference TRBV19 and TRBJ1-6, reads DGGITQSPKYLFRKEGQNVTLSCEQNLNHDAMYWYRQDPGQGLRLIYYSQIVNDFQKGDIAEGYSVSREKKESFPLTVTSAQKNPTAFYLCASSPGYNSPLHFGNGTRLTVT.

The rearrangement links TRBV18 to TRBJ2-3; TRBD2 matches at 8 bases. Trimming removed 2 bases from V and 2 bases from J; junction bases left unmatched: 12. Germline V gene data show CDR1 as KGHSH and CDR2 as LQKENI. The CDR3 sequence is 18 residues long. Here the CDR3 DNA reads TGTGCCAGCTCACCATCCGTTGTTCTAGCGGGTAACACAGATACGCAGTATTTT. Its protein is CASSPSVVLAGNTDTQYF.

The rearrangement uses TRBV3-1 (or the pseudogene TRBV3-2) and TRBJ2-7; D is unresolved. Between the trimmed V and J ends, which lost 8 bases and 5 bases, there was a span of 10 bases. Germline V lookup: CDR1 LGHDT, CDR2 YNNKEL (reference sequence). This CDR3 comprises 11 residues. CDR3 amino acids: CASGVGHEQYF. As DNA, the CDR3 is TGTGCCAGCGGCGTGGGCCACGAGCAGTACTTC.

This clone was observed a few times. V and J are TRBV29-1 and TRBJ1-2, with 7 nucleotides matching TRBD1. CDR1 and CDR2 (germline): SQVTM, ANQGSEA. Unmatched junction bases numbered 6, after V lost 6 bases and J lost 2 bases. The CDR3 contains 13 residues. The CDR3 sequence is CSVSGQVNYGYTF. CDR3 nucleotide sequence: TGCAGCGTCTCTGGACAGGTCAACTATGGCTACACCTTC.

This clone was observed a single time. The V and J genes are TRBV12-3 or TRBV12-4 and TRBJ2-1; D remains ambiguous. The CDR3 spans 13 residues. The V end was cut by 1 base, the J end by 4 bases, with 5 bases between. CDR3 sequence reads: CASSLVSYNEQFF. In nucleotides, the CDR3 is TGTGCCAGCAGTTTAGTCAGTTACAATGAGCAGTTCTTC.

V is TRBV28 and J is TRBJ1-6, with D possibly TRBD1 on 6 matching bases. From germline, CDR1 is MDHEN and CDR2 SYDVKM. There are 15 residues in the CDR3. Trimming removed 7 bases at V and 5 bases at J, with 15 bases between. DNA for the CDR3: TGTGCCAGCACTTTCCGGGACACAGATAATTCACCCCTCCACTTT. Its protein product is CASTFRDTDNSPLHF.

The chain recombines TRBV5-1 with TRBJ2-3; D gene unclear. Germline V CDR1 and CDR2: SGHRS, YFSETQ. The CDR3 length is 13 residues. Trimming removed 0 bases at V and 6 bases at J, with 8 bases between. The DNA for the CDR3 is TGCGCCAGCAGCTTGGCCCTTGAGGATACGCAGTATTTT. Translated: CASSLALEDTQYF.

The J gene is TRBJ2-3, the V gene TRBV7-2, with TRBD2 as a possible D gene (6 bases). The ends were cut back, 1 base at V and 7 bases at J, with 15 bases in the middle. The CDR3 consists of 15 residues. Germline CDR1 SGHTA, CDR2 FQGNSA. CDR3 bases: TGTGCCAGCAGCTTAGTACGGGGGACGGGGTATACGCAGTATTTT. Protein: CASSLVRGTGYTQYF.

J is TRBJ2-3 and V is TRBV5-4; D perhaps matches TRBD1 (5 bases). Germline V gene sequence: CDR1 SGHNT, CDR2 YYREEE (reference sequence). This CDR3 is 14 amino acids long. Trimming left V 4 bases short and J 3 bases short, with 12 bases between. Here the CDR3 reads CASSPQGWTDTQYF. The CDR3 coding sequence is TGTGCCAGCAGCCCCCAGGGATGGACAGATACGCAGTATTTT. Filled out from reference TRBV5-4 and TRBJ2-3, the complete variable domain reads ETGVTQSPTHLIKTRGQQVTLRCSSQSGHNTVSWYQQALGQGPQFIFQYYREEENGRGNFPPRFSGLQFPNYSSELNVNALELDDSALYLCASSPQGWTDTQYFGPGTRLTVL.

V gene TRBV5-1 combines with J gene TRBJ1-3, with D possibly being TRBD1 (6 bases). CDR3 length: 19 amino acids. CDR1 is SGHRS and CDR2 is YFSETQ in the germline V gene. The V gene lost 0 bases and the J gene lost 0 bases, with 19 bases spanning the gap. The CDR3 protein is CASSLDPLGQGSSGNTIYF. In DNA form, the CDR3 reads TGCGCCAGCAGCTTGGACCCCCTCGGGCAGGGGAGCTCTGGAAACACCATATATTTT.

This clone came up once. The chain has TRBV19 and TRBJ1-1; D uncertain. The CDR3 is made up of 14 amino acids. The germline CDR1 and CDR2 sequences are LNHDA and SQIVND (reference sequence). V was shortened by 3 bases and J by 5 bases, with 13 bases between the two germline ends. Written as DNA, the CDR3 is TGTGCCAGTAGTATGTTGGGAGAGAGGACTGAAGCTTTCTTT. This gives the protein CASSMLGERTEAFF.

The chain combines TRBV25-1 with TRBJ1-2; TRBD1 matches 7 bases. V dropped 2 bases and J dropped 5; count of bases not matched to a gene: 8. The germline gives CDR1 MGHDK, CDR2 SYGVNS. The CDR3 sequence is 15 residues long. The CDR3 is CASSEPGGRGYGYTF. CDR3 DNA: TGTGCCAGCAGTGAACCTGGTGGCAGGGGGTATGGCTACACCTTC.

The chain couples TRBV29-1 to TRBJ1-3, with TRBD1 as a possible D gene (5 bases). Germline assignment: CDR1 SQVTM and CDR2 ANQGSEA. The CDR3 spans 16 residues. V dropped 0 bases and J dropped 2 bases, with 14 bases sitting between them. The CDR3 is CSVEDWRDGAGNTIYF. DNA for the CDR3: TGCAGCGTTGAAGACTGGAGGGACGGGGCTGGAAACACCATATATTTT.

The CDR3 region is CASSRRQSTFDEQFF. In nucleotides, the CDR3 is TGTGCCAGCAGTCGCCGACAGAGTACATTCGATGAGCAGTTCTTC. The chain carries TRBV2 and TRBJ2-1; TRBD1 is a possible D gene (5 bases). The CDR3 is 15 residues long. The germline V gene encodes CDR1 SNHLY and CDR2 FYNNEI. V lost 5 bases and J 8 bases, leaving 19 bases between the germline ends.

The chain uses TRBV11-2 and TRBJ1-4; 7 nucleotides line up with TRBD1. CDR3 length: 15 residues. Germline assignment: CDR1 SGHAT and CDR2 FQNNGV. The V and J ends lost 2 bases and 8 bases, in that order; junction bases with no gene match: 8. The CDR3 loop reads CASSLYGDRDEKLFF. CDR3 coding DNA: TGTGCCAGCAGCTTATATGGAGACAGGGACGAAAAACTGTTTTTT.

The chain is built from TRBV9 and TRBJ1-1; tentative D call: TRBD1 (6 bases). Trimming pared 6 bases from V and 1 base from J, leaving 10 bases between. CDR3 size: 13 residues. Germline V gene sequence: CDR1 SGDLS, CDR2 YYNGEE. The CDR3 DNA reads TGTGCCAGCACGCAGGGGACGAACACTGAAGCTTTCTTT. It codes for CASTQGTNTEAFF.

The chain carries TRBV7-9 and TRBJ1-5; 9 nucleotides align to TRBD1. The V segment lost 1 base and the J segment 5 bases; nucleotides outside the gene matches: 3. CDR3 length: 15 residues. CDR1 SEHNR and CDR2 FQNEAQ come from the germline V gene (reference sequence). The CDR3 DNA follows: TGTGCCAGCAGCTTAGTGGGACAGGGAGATCAGCCCCAGCATTTT. This gives the protein CASSLVGQGDQPQHF.